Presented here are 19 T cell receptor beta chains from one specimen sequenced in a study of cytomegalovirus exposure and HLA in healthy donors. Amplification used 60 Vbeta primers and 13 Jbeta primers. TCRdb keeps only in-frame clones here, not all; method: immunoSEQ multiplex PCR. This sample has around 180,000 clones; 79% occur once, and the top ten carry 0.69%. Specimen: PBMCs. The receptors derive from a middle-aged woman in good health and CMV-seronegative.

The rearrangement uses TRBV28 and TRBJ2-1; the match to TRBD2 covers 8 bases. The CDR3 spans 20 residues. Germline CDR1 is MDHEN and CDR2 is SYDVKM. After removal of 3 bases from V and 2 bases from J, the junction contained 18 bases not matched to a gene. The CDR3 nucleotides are TGTGCCAGCAGTTTCGGCGGACCAAGCGGGAGAAGAGGTGCCTACAATGAGCAGTTCTTC. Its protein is CASSFGGPSGRRGAYNEQFF.

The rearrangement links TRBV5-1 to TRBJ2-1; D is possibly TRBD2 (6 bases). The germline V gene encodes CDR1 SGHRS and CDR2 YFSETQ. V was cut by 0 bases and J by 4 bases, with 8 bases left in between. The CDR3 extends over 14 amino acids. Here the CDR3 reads CASSLGGDYNEQFF. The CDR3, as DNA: TGCGCCAGCAGCTTGGGGGGGGATTACAATGAGCAGTTCTTC.

The CDR3 is CASSLYRGSTEAFF. The DNA of the CDR3 is TGCGCCAGCAGCCTGTACAGGGGGAGCACTGAAGCTTTCTTT. This chain links TRBV5-1 with TRBJ1-1; 8 bases are shared with TRBD1. Trimming took 4 bases from V and 4 from J; bases not matched to a gene: 6. The CDR3 has 14 amino acids. Germline CDR1 reads SGHRS; CDR2 reads YFSETQ. The full variable domain, with the rest looked up from reference TRBV5-1 and TRBJ1-1, is KAGVTQTPRYLIKTRGQQVTLSCSPISGHRSVSWYQQTPGQGLQFLFEYFSETQRNKGNFPGRFSGRQFSNSRSEMNVSTLELGDSALYLCASSLYRGSTEAFFGQGTRLTVV.

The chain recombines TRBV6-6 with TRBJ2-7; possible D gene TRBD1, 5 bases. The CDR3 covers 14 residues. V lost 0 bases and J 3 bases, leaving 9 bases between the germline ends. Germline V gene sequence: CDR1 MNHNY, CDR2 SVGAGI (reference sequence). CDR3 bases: TGTGCCAGCAGTTACTCAGCGACAGTCTACGAGCAGTACTTC. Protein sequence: CASSYSATVYEQYF.

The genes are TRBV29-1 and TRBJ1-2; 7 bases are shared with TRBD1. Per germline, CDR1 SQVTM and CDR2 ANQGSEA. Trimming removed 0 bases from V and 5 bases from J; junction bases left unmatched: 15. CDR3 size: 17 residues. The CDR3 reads CSVEDHGDSFFFYGYTF. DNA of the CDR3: TGCAGCGTTGAAGATCATGGGGACAGCTTTTTCTTTTATGGCTACACCTTC. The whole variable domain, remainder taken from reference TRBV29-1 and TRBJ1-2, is SAVISQKPSRDICQRGTSLTIQCQVDSQVTMMFWYRQQPGQSLTLIATANQGSEATYESGFVIDKFPISRPNLTFSTLTVSNMSPEDSSIYLCSVEDHGDSFFFYGYTFGSGTRLTVV.

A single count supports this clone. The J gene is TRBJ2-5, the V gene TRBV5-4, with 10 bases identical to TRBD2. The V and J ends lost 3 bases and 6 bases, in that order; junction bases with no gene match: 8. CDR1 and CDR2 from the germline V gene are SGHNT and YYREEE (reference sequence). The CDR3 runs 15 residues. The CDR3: CASSWARTSGQTQYF. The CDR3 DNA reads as TGTGCCAGCAGCTGGGCCAGGACTAGCGGTCAGACCCAGTACTTC.

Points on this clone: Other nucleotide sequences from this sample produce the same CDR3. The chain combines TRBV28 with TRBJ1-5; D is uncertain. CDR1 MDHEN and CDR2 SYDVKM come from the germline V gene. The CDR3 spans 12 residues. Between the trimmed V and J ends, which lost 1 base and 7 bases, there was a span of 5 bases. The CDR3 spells CASSLFGQPQHF. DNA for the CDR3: TGTGCCAGCAGTTTATTCGGGCAGCCCCAGCATTTT.

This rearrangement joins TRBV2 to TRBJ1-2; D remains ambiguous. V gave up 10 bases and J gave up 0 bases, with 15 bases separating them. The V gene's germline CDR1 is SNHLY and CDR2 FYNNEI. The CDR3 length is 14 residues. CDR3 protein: CATEVREPNYGYTF. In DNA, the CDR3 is TGTGCCACCGAGGTACGTGAGCCTAACTATGGCTACACCTTC. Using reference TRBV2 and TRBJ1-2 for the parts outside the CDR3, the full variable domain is EPEVTQTPSHQVTQMGQEVILRCVPISNHLYFYWYRQILGQKVEFLVSFYNNEISEKSEIFDDQFSVERPDGSNFTLKIRSTKLEDSAMYFCATEVREPNYGYTFGSGTRLTVV.

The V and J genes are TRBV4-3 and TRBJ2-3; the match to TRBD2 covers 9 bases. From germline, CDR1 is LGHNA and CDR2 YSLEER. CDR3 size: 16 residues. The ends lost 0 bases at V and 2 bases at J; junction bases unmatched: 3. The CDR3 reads CASSQDLAGHTDTQYF. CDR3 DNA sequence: TGCGCCAGCAGCCAAGATCTAGCGGGACACACAGATACGCAGTATTTT.

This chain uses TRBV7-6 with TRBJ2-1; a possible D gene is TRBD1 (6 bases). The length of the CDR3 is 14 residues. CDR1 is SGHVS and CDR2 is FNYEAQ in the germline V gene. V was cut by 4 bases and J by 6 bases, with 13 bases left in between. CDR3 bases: TGTGCCAGCAGCTCCCAGACAGGAGCCAATGAGCAGTTCTTC. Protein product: CASSSQTGANEQFF.

CDR3 amino acids: CASSPRLGVGEKLFF. Written as DNA, the CDR3 is TGTGCCAGCAGCCCCCGACTAGGGGTTGGTGAAAAACTGTTTTTT. The chain is built from TRBV14 and TRBJ1-4, with D maybe TRBD1 (5 bases). Germline loops: CDR1 SGHDN, CDR2 FVKESK. This CDR3 is 15 amino acids long. Between the trimmed V and J ends, which lost 4 bases and 7 bases, there was a span of 16 bases.

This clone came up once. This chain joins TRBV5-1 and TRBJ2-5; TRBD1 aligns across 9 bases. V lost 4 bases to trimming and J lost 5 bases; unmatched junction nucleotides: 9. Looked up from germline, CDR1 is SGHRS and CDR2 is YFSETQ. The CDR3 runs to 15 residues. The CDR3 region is CASSPGDRAEETQYF. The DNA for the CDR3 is TGCGCCAGCAGCCCGGGGGACAGGGCCGAGGAGACCCAGTACTTC. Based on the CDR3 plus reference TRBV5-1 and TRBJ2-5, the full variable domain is KAGVTQTPRYLIKTRGQQVTLSCSPISGHRSVSWYQQTPGQGLQFLFEYFSETQRNKGNFPGRFSGRQFSNSRSEMNVSTLELGDSALYLCASSPGDRAEETQYFGPGTRLLVL.

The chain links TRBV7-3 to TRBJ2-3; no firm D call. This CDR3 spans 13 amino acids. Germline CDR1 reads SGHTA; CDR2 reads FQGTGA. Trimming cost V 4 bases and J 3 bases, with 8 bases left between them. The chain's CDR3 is CASSSELTDTQYF. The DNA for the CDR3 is TGTGCCAGCAGCTCAGAATTGACAGATACGCAGTATTTT.

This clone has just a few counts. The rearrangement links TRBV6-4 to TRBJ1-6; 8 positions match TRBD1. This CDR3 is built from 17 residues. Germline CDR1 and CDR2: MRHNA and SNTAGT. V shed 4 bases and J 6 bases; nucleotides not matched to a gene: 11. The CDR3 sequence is CASSALPGQGGNSPLHF. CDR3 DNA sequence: TGTGCCAGCAGTGCCCTCCCCGGACAGGGAGGTAATTCACCCCTCCACTTT.

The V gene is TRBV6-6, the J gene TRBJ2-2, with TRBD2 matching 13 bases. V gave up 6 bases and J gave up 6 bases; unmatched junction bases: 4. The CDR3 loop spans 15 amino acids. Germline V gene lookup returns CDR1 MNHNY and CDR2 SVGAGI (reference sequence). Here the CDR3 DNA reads TGTGCCAGCAGAAGGGGACTAGCGGGGTCCGGGGAGCTGTTTTTT. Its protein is CASRRGLAGSGELFF.

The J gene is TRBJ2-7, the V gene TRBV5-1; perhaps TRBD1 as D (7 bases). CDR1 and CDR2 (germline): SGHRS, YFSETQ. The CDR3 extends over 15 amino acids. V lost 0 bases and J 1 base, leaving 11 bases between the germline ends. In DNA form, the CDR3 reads TGCGCCAGCAGCTTGGAGCAGGGGGGTTCCTACGAGCAGTACTTC. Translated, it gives CASSLEQGGSYEQYF.

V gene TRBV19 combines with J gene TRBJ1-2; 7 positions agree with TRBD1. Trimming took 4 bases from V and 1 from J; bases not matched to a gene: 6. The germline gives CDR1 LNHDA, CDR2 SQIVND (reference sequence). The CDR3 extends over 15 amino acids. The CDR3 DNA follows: TGTGCCAGTAGTAGAGGACAGGAGATTAACTATGGCTACACCTTC. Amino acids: CASSRGQEINYGYTF.

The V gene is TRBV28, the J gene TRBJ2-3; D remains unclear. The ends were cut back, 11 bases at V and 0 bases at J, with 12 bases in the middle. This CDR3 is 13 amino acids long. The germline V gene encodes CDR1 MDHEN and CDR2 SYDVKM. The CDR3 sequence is CALLGRSTDTQYF. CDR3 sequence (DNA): TGTGCCCTCTTGGGCAGGAGCACAGATACGCAGTATTTT.

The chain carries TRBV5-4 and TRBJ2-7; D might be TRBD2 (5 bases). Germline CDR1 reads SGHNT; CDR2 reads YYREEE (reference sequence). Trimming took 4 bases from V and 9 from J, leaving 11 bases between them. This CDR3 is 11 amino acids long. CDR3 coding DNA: TGTGCCAGCAGCATGGGTCGGGGGCAGTACTTC. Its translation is CASSMGRGQYF.